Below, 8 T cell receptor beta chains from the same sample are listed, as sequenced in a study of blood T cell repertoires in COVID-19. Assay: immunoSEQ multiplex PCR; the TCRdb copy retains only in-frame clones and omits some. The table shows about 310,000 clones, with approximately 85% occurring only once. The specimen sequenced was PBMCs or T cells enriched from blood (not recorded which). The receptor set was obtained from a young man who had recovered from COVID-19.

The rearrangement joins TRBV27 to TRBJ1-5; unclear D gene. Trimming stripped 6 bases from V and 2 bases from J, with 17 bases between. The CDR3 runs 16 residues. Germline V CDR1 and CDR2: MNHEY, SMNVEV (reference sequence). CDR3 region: CASRNLGITGNQPQHF. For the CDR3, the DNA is TGTGCCAGCAGGAACCTCGGGATCACGGGCAATCAGCCCCAGCATTTT.

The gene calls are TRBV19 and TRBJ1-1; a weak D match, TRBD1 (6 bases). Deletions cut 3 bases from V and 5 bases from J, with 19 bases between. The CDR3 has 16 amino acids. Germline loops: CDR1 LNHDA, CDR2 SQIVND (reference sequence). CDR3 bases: TGTGCCAGTAGTATGGGGGCGGTTAGGAGGCGGACTGAAGCTTTCTTT. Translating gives CASSMGAVRRRTEAFF.

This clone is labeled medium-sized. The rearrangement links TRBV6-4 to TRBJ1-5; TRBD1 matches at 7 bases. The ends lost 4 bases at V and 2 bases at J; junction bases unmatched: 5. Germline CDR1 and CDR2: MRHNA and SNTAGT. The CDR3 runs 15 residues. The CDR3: CASSATGEGNQPQHF. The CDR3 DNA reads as TGTGCCAGCAGTGCCACAGGGGAGGGCAATCAGCCCCAGCATTTT.

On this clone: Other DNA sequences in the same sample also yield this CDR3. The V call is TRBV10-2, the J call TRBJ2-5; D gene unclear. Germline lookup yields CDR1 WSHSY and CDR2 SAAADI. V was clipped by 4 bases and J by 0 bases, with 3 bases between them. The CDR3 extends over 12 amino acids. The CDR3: CASSADQETQYF. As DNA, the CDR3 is TGCGCCAGCAGTGCAGACCAAGAGACCCAGTACTTC.

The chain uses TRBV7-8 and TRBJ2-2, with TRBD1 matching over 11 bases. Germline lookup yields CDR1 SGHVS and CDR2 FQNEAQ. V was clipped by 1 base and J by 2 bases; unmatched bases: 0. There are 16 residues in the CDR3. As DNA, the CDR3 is TGTGCCAGCAGCTTAGGGACAGGGGGCAACACCGGGGAGCTGTTTTTT. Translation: CASSLGTGGNTGELFF.

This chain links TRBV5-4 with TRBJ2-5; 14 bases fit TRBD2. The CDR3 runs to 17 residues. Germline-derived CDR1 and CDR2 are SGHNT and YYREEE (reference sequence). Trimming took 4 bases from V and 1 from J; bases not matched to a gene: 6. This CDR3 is CASSGRTSGGTQETQYF. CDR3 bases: TGTGCCAGCAGCGGCCGGACTAGCGGGGGGACCCAAGAGACCCAGTACTTC.

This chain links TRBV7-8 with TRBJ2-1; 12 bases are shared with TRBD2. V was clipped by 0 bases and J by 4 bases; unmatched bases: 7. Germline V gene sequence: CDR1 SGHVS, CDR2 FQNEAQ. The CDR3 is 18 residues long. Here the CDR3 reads CASSLALAGGLTYNEQFF. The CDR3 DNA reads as TGTGCCAGCAGCTTAGCCCTAGCGGGGGGGCTAACATACAATGAGCAGTTCTTC.

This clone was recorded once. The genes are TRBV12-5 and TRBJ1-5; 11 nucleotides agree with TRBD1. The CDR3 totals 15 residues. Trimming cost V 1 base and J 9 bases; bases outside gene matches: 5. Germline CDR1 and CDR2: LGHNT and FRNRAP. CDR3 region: CASGLGDRGSWPQHF. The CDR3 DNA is TGTGCTAGTGGTTTGGGGGACAGGGGGAGCTGGCCCCAGCATTTT. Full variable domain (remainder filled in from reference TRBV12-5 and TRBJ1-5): DARVTQTPRHKVTEMGQEVTMRCQPILGHNTVFWYRQTMMQGLELLAYFRNRAPLDDSGMPKDRFSAEMPDATLATLKIQPSEPRDSAVYFCASGLGDRGSWPQHFGDGTRLSIL.